Listed below are T cell receptor beta chains from one sample, sequenced in a study of cytomegalovirus exposure and HLA in healthy donors. The assay was immunoSEQ multiplex PCR, and TCRdb's table has in-frame clones only and misses some. The repertoire holds some 150,000 clones, with around 84% as singletons. Input material: PBMCs. All receptors derive from a man in his forties in good health and CMV-seropositive. Both conserved end residues are trimmed from each CDR3. The order of the fields is V gene, CDR3 protein.

v_call: TRBV28
cdr3_aa: ASSPSGPVSSYEQY

v_call: TRBV30
cdr3_aa: AWSTQGTGELF

v_call: TRBV6-5
cdr3_aa: ASNQGAGTEAF

v_call: TRBV28
cdr3_aa: ASSLGGSTEELF

v_call: TRBV11-2
cdr3_aa: ASSLVRLQGRHTGELF

v_call: TRBV6-5
cdr3_aa: ASSRARESYEQY

v_call: TRBV7-6
cdr3_aa: ASSLASSVSMNTEAF

v_call: TRBV19
cdr3_aa: ASSIGQLPYEQY

v_call: TRBV7-9
cdr3_aa: ASSPPGQGAYEQY

v_call: TRBV15
cdr3_aa: ATSRDSPRSEQF

v_call: TRBV30
cdr3_aa: AWSLTSGRETQY